This T cell receptor (beta chain) was identified in a study of blood T cells in healthy people across ages. A second 7 to 11 cycle PCR used barcoded and J-beta primers. One entry per CDR3 protein, called by TCRdb with MiXCR from the 5' RACE reads. The data contain 700,000 or so distinct CDR3 sequences, about a fifth of them singletons. This clonotype was detected only a few times. The CDR3 length is 15 residues. CDR1 is SQVTM and CDR2 is ANQGSEA in the germline V gene. Trimming removed 4 bases at V and 0 bases at J, with 13 bases between. This chain links TRBV29-1 with TRBJ1-3; no clear D gene. This clonotype was obtained from a man between 65 and 85 years old in good health. Sequencing was carried out using blood. The CDR3 DNA sequence: TGCAGCGTTGTATCGGTTCGCAGCTCTGGAAACACCATATATTTT. It specifies CSVVSVRSSGNTIYF.